This T cell receptor (beta chain) was sequenced during a study of cytomegalovirus exposure and HLA in healthy donors. This PCR relied on a set of 60 Vbeta primers and 13 Jbeta primers. The method was immunoSEQ multiplex PCR; TCRdb's version includes in-frame clones alone and lacks a portion of them. Found here are about 170,000 clones, 60% to 80% of them singletons; the top ten hold 2.5% to 3.5%. Sampled while nominally healthy, donors likely had unrecorded immune exposures. About this clone: Its specificity is not known.

General study points: An ancestry cluster, one associated with Asian ancestry, reportedly showed fewer N-insertions than the roughly 700-donor mean in a later analysis. Among TCR beta chains of equal frequency, HLA-associated ones were more clonally expanded in a later analysis. TCR beta V- and J-gene trimming, according to a later analysis, was linked to a missense DCLRE1C variant.

J gave up 6 bases and V 5 bases, and 5 bases lay outside the gene matches. The CDR3 is made up of 15 amino acids. Germline CDR1 SEHNR, CDR2 FQNEAQ (reference sequence). The chain is built from TRBV7-9 and TRBJ1-6; 9 bases are a match to TRBD1. Sequenced: PBMCs. The TCR sequence derives from a female donor in good health and CMV-seronegative. The CDR3 region is CASSPGTGSNSPLHF. The DNA for the CDR3 is TGTGCCAGCAGCCCTGGGACAGGGAGTAATTCACCCCTCCACTTT.